These 7 T cell receptor beta chains share one sample of origin, sequenced in a study of blood T cell repertoires in COVID-19. The assay was immunoSEQ multiplex PCR, and TCRdb's table has in-frame clones only and misses some. The table lists about 210,000 clones, approximately 81% of them singletons, with over 9.5% in the top ten. The sample consisted of peripheral blood. The source of these receptors is a woman of 80 years or more with COVID-19, enrolled during active disease.

The chain joins TRBV4-2 to TRBJ1-6; the D is unclear. Per the germline V gene, CDR1 is LGHNA and CDR2 is YNFKEQ. V lost 0 bases to trimming and J lost 10 bases, with 7 bases between them. There are 13 residues in the CDR3. The CDR3 protein is CASSQDGRSPLHF. The CDR3 DNA is TGTGCCAGCAGCCAAGACGGGAGGTCACCCCTCCACTTT.

In its sample, this clone was seen once. The chain has TRBV3-1 (or the pseudogene TRBV3-2) and TRBJ1-2; tentatively, D is TRBD1 (6 bases). This CDR3 region has 14 residues. Germline CDR1 and CDR2: LGHDT and YNNKEL (reference sequence). Trimming cost V 1 base and J 8 bases, with 14 bases left between them. The chain's CDR3 is CASSQVQGETGYTF. The CDR3 bases are TGTGCCAGCAGCCAAGTACAGGGCGAGACGGGCTACACCTTC.

V and J are TRBV7-2 and TRBJ2-5; a possible D gene is TRBD1 (6 bases). The germline V gene has CDR1 SGHTA and CDR2 FQGNSA. Trimming removed 5 bases at V and 1 base at J, with 11 bases between. The CDR3 has 14 amino acids. CDR3 loop: CASSETGLQETQYF. In DNA form, the CDR3 reads TGTGCCAGCAGCGAAACAGGGCTCCAAGAGACCCAGTACTTC. Complete variable domain (other parts from reference TRBV7-2 and TRBJ2-5): GAGVSQSPSNKVTEKGKDVELRCDPISGHTALYWYRQSLGQGLEFLIYFQGNSAPDKSGLPSDRFSAERTGGSVSTLTIQRTQQEDSAVYLCASSETGLQETQYFGPGTRLLVL.

J is TRBJ2-7 and V is TRBV12-3 or TRBV12-4; D is ambiguous. Trimming pared 6 bases from V and 4 bases from J, leaving 10 bases between. There are 12 residues in the CDR3. CDR3 sequence reads: CASSRSTYEQYF. As DNA, the CDR3 is TGTGCCAGCAGCCGAAGCACTTACGAGCAGTACTTC.

DNA for the CDR3: TGTGCCAGCAGCCATTTATCCGATACGCAGTATTTT. It translates to CASSHLSDTQYF. The chain uses TRBV3-1 (or the pseudogene TRBV3-2) and TRBJ2-3; D gene uncertain. Trimming pared 3 bases from V and 6 bases from J, leaving 7 bases between. The germline gives CDR1 LGHDT, CDR2 YNNKEL (reference sequence). CDR3 length equals 12 residues.

The CDR3 sequence: CASRTGGATDGYTF. The DNA for the CDR3 is TGTGCCAGCAGGACAGGGGGTGCTACCGATGGCTACACCTTC. The chain links TRBV6-5 to TRBJ1-2; 9 nucleotides match TRBD1. Trimming cost V 6 bases and J 6 bases; bases outside gene matches: 8. CDR3 length: 14 amino acids. The germline gives CDR1 MNHEY, CDR2 SVGAGI.

The chain combines TRBV18 with TRBJ1-1, with TRBD1 as a possible D gene (5 bases). The V end lost 4 bases, the J end lost 4 bases, and 16 bases lay between the germline ends. The CDR3 extends over 15 amino acids. CDR1 KGHSH and CDR2 LQKENI come from the germline V gene. The CDR3 reads CASSQDGPGGTEAFF. Written as DNA, the CDR3 is TGTGCCAGCTCACAAGACGGGCCGGGGGGCACTGAAGCTTTCTTT.